The clone carrying this TCR beta chain was found a few times. Its specificity is unknown. Two oligonucleotides, mixed equimolar, formed the beta constant-region primer covering TRBC1 and TRBC2. Each CDR3 protein gets one entry after TCRdb re-called the UMI-ligation and nested PCR reads with MiXCR. The sample carries under 100,000 distinct CDR3 sequences, more than 6.5% recorded once. This entry is derived from a study of naive and memory T cell subsets. Study-level findings and limits: Over 85% of naive TCR sequences appeared only once, unlike memory subsets.

The germline gives CDR1 MNHNS, CDR2 SASEGT. The trim removed 10 bases at V and 2 bases at J, leaving 11 bases unmatched. The CDR3 has 15 residues. Alpha and beta libraries were amplified separately from the second PCR onward. Cells stained for CD3, CD4, CD8, CD45RA and CD27 were sorted into four subsets. The rearrangement joins TRBV6-1 to TRBJ2-3; 8 nucleotides line up with TRBD2. Sequencing used central memory CD4+ T cells from blood. This sequence was found in a human donor in good health. The DNA of the CDR3 is TGTGCCATTTCGGGGCGGGGGGCCGCCACAGATACGCAGTATTTT. This sequence encodes CAISGRGAATDTQYF.